This is a list of T cell receptor beta chains from one sample in a study of control samples from healthy donors and cancer patients. Using immunoSEQ multiplex PCR, the repertoire was profiled, and TCRdb retains in-frame clones only, with some absent. The table has under 150,000 clones, 70% to 90% seen once. The specimen sequenced was blood. The receptors derive from a middle-aged man in good health. Both conserved end residues are part of each CDR3. Fields, in order: J gene, clone size, D gene, V gene, CDR3 protein, CDR3 DNA. A D gene is named only where the DNA matches it firmly. Clone size is stated in some rows and not others, as once, few, many or a class when expanded.

TRBJ2-6 . . TRBV4-3 CASSQGVSGANVLTF TGCGCCAGCAGCCAAGGGGTCTCTGGGGCCAACGTCCTGACTTTC
TRBJ1-2 . . TRBV3-1/TRBV3-2 CASSRGDGYTF TGTGCCAGCAGCAGAGGGGATGGCTACACCTTC
TRBJ1-1 . . TRBV2 CASSGGGTVNTEAFF TGTGCCAGCAGTGGGGGGGGGACTGTGAACACTGAAGCTTTCTTT
TRBJ2-3 . . TRBV10-1 CASSVGSETDTQYF TGCGCCAGCAGTGTTGGTAGCGAGACAGATACGCAGTATTTT
TRBJ2-3 . TRBD2 TRBV6-2/TRBV6-3 CASSYSGGRTDTQYF TGTGCCAGCAGTTATTCGGGGGGACGCACAGATACGCAGTATTTT
TRBJ2-7 . . TRBV6-6 CASSPSYEQYF TGTGCCAGCAGTCCCTCCTACGAGCAGTACTTC
TRBJ2-7 . TRBD1 TRBV18 CASSLRDRSTYEQYF TGTGCCAGCTCCCTCAGGGACAGGTCAACCTACGAGCAGTACTTC
TRBJ1-1 . TRBD1 TRBV19 CASSFGTGEWNTEAFF TGTGCCAGTAGTTTCGGGACAGGGGAGTGGAACACTGAAGCTTTCTTT
TRBJ2-6 . . TRBV4-1 CASSHRDRTGANVLTF TGCGCCAGCAGCCATCGTGACAGAACTGGGGCCAACGTCCTGACTTTC
TRBJ2-1 . TRBD1 TRBV5-1 CASSYRDRGHNEQFF TGCGCCAGCAGCTACCGGGACAGGGGGCACAATGAGCAGTTCTTC
TRBJ2-7 . . TRBV20-1 CSASEGASYEQYF TGCAGTGCTAGTGAAGGGGCGTCCTACGAGCAGTACTTC
TRBJ2-3 . . TRBV27 CATYTQYF TGTGCCACTTATACGCAGTATTTT
TRBJ2-7 . . TRBV5-1 CASSLGQHSYEQYF TGCGCCAGCAGCTTGGGACAACACTCCTACGAGCAGTACTTC
TRBJ1-6 . . TRBV20-1 CSASQGPYNSPLHF TGCAGTGCTAGTCAGGGTCCCTATAATTCACCCCTCCACTTT
TRBJ2-5 . TRBD2 TRBV30 CAWNLRGGQETQYF TGTGCCTGGAATTTGCGGGGGGGACAAGAGACCCAGTACTTC
TRBJ2-1 . TRBD1 TRBV7-9 CAARDGGTGRVNEQFF TGTGCCGCACGTGACGGGGGGACAGGGAGAGTCAATGAGCAGTTCTTC
TRBJ2-7 . . TRBV7-3 CASSLTHRDEQYF TGTGCCAGCAGCTTAACGCACAGAGACGAGCAGTACTTC
TRBJ2-7 . . TRBV3-1/TRBV3-2 CASSHGQYEQYF TGTGCCAGCAGCCATGGACAGTACGAGCAGTACTTC
TRBJ1-6 . TRBD1 TRBV27 CASSRTGDPPLHF TGTGCCAGCAGCCGGACAGGGGATCCACCCCTCCACTTT
TRBJ1-2 few . TRBV27 CASSLLGRGGDYGYTF TGTGCCAGCAGTTTATTGGGGAGAGGAGGGGACTATGGCTACACCTTC
TRBJ2-7 few TRBD1 TRBV7-8 CASSLSTGGLSSYEQYF TGTGCCAGCAGCTTGTCGACAGGGGGCTTGAGCTCCTACGAGCAGTACTTC
TRBJ2-2 . . TRBV2 CASSGGKVNTGELFF TGTGCCAGCAGTGGGGGAAAGGTGAACACCGGGGAGCTGTTTTTT